The clone carrying this TCR beta chain was seen more than once but under ten times. Its antigen is undetermined. TCRdb reanalysed the reads using MiXCR and keeps one entry per CDR3 protein. Of around 710,000 distinct CDR3 sequences listed, about 27% are singletons. These data come from a study of T cell repertoires in cytomegalovirus infection. About the study: Recently identified HLA-C-restricted CMV epitopes were among the peptides used. Indications of both CMV infection and matching HLA type were provided by public TCR beta signatures.

Regarding the study as a whole: Cumulative frequency of public TCR beta families picked out carriers of CMV plus the relevant HLA.

CDR1 and CDR2 from the germline V gene are SGHNT and YENEEA. Trimming removed 2 bases from V and 3 bases from J; junction bases left unmatched: 28. The CDR3 runs 23 residues. The sample in question was cultured CD8+ T cells from PBMCs, obtained from culture after CMV antigen stimulation. J is TRBJ2-7 and V is TRBV11-3; the match to TRBD2 covers 10 bases. The receptor comes from a human donor in good health (CMV status not recorded). Some clones in this sample may be carry-over from other donors' samples. DNA of the CDR3: TGTGCCAGCAGCTTACCCCCGTCGCCTGTACCGCCTTTACGGACTAGCGGCCGCTACGAGCAGTACGTC. This codes for CASSLPPSPVPPLRTSGRYEQYV.